This T cell receptor (beta chain) was captured by sequencing in a study of blood T cells in healthy people across ages (dated by TCRdb to the mid-2010s). Regarding the research as a whole: In model experiments, roughly one uniquely barcoded TCR beta cDNA molecule per two T cells was captured by template switching. Donors of different ages were randomly distributed across sequencing lanes to avoid experimental bias. The study measured age-related changes in TCR beta repertoire diversity using deep sequencing normalized with unique cDNA molecular identifiers. The donors were split into four age groups: young (average about 16 years), middle-aged (roughly 42), aged (about 56) and long-lived (roughly 80). Two additional independent replicas of 1 million unique cDNA reads from the same blood draw were analyzed for two donors (one aged 18 to 30 and one aged 80 or older). General findings and caveats noted by the study authors: Estimates of total diversity based on one million sequenced T cells were regarded as lower bounds and as underestimates. Donor CMV infection status was unknown, potentially confounding age-related changes in expanded clonotypes. Observed TCR beta diversity correlated strongly with the percentage of naive T cells measured by flow cytometry. The long-lived group showed more naive CD4+ T cells, fewer expanded clones and increased TCR diversity than the aged group, suggesting age selection. Observed TCR beta diversity per million T cells fell roughly linearly with age, and a significant reduction was already apparent by age around 40. Bulk unsorted PBMC profiling prevented conclusive comparison of naive and antigen-experienced compartments.

The 39 donors, aged about 6 to 100 years, were systemically healthy Caucasian individuals from Russia. Around 9.9 milliliters of peripheral blood were collected from each donor into EDTA-treated Vacutainer tubes. Ficoll-Paque density-gradient centrifugation was used to isolate PBMCs, with at least 6.5 million per sample. Trizol reagent was used to extract total RNA from the PBMCs, yielding at least 6 micrograms per sample. For every donor, flow cytometry on a PBMC aliquot measured the percentage of naive CD45RAhigh/CD27high T cells. Remarks on this clonotype: Its binding antigen is unknown. Nothing much larger sits one base from this clone, and base qualities are not available.

Receptor libraries were prepared by 5' RACE. TCRdb names Illumina HiSeq 2500 as the instrument used. The second PCR ran for about 6 to 12 cycles and used a J-beta primer mix along with a sample-barcoded 5' primer. A unique molecular identifier was introduced onto each TCR beta cDNA molecule by a template-switch 5' adaptor carrying 12 random nucleotides. Each sample yielded at least 2.5 million CDR3-containing paired-end reads. First-strand cDNA was synthesized from all RNA with the Mint cDNA synthesis kit, primed by a TRBC-specific oligonucleotide. Following uracil-DNA glycosylase treatment, all cDNA underwent a first 18-cycle PCR with the universal primers M1SS and BC2_uni_R. As for how the authors treated the data: Normalization of each sample was performed by random selection of 1 million high-quality reads, each carrying a distinct molecular identifier. Reads sharing molecular identifiers were discarded rather than binned into consensus sequences. MiTCR, set to a Q25 quality threshold and the strictest error-elimination algorithm, was used for CDR3 identification, clonotype clustering and error correction. A nonparametric unseen species model with Euler transformation was used to estimate lower-bound total TCR beta diversity. Using fastp at Q25 and MiXCR, TCRdb reprocessed the public reads and kept productive beta chains. Every entry covers one CDR3 protein and lists the most common genes and DNA from its rows. For this entry, the V and J calls and clone size follow TCRdb and not the study's own pipeline. The sample table holds some 700,000 distinct CDR3 sequences, of which 22% were seen once. Clones ranked in the top ten supply about 22% of the sample.

For this chain, trimming is 3 bases at the V end and 7 bases at the J end, and the number of junction bases without a gene match is 5. There are 14 amino acids in the CDR3, from cysteine to phenylalanine inclusive. Of the read, only the CDR3 DNA is kept; its 42 bases are in frame from base 1. The germline V gene sets CDR1 to MDHEN and CDR2 to SYDVKM. The clonotype was recovered from a man aged 65 to 85 in good health. The specimen was blood. The rearrangement combines TRBV28 with TRBJ1-4, with TRBD1 identical over 7 junction bases. CDR3 loop: CASSLVRGVEKLFF. The DNA reads TGTGCCAGCAGTTTGGTCAGGGGGGTTGAAAAACTGTTTTTT. Full variable domain (CDR3 extended with the reference TRBV28 and TRBJ1-4 proteins): DVKVTQSSRYLVKRTGEKVFLECVQDMDHENMFWYRQDPGLGLRLIYFSYDVKMKEKGDIPEGYSVSREKKERFSLILESASTNQTSMYLCASSLVRGVEKLFFGSGTQLSVL.